The present T cell receptor (beta chain) was sequenced within a study of shared clonotypes between healthy human individuals. Study results and caveats: The small donor group covered limited genetic and exposure diversity. The study found 4.5% to 6% of naive CD4 clonotypes shared across a handful of donors. As a rule, naive subsets had a larger estimated richness than memory subsets.

Produced via immunoSEQ multiplex PCR; TCRdb's table is partial and in-frame only. The repertoire holds some 630,000 clones, with 72% as singletons. V shed 4 bases and J 1 base; nucleotides not matched to a gene: 4. The length of the CDR3 is 15 residues. Concerning this clone: Its specificity is unknown.

The TCR originated in a woman aged 25-40 years in good health. Sequenced input: memory CD4+ T cells sorted from blood. Noted subset: CD45RA-negative fraction. The chain couples TRBV23-1 to TRBJ2-5; TRBD1 matches 9 bases. TRBV23-1 is treated as an ORF (open reading frame) with a function not yet certain. CDR3 sequence: CASSPGTGCQETQYF. The CDR3 DNA is TGCGCCAGCAGTCCAGGGACAGGGTGCCAAGAGACCCAGTACTTC.